Detailed here is one TCR beta chain. TCRdb reanalyzed the 5' RACE reads and collapses them to one entry per CDR3 protein, without DNA. Its clone listing holds 140,000 or so distinct CDR3 sequences. These data originate in a study of T cells expressing NK-cell markers. The sample consisted of blood T cells: a sorted CD56 or NKG2C T cell subset, CD4+ or CD8+ T cells, or bulk PBMC T cells (not recorded which). The origin of this receptor is a man younger than 35 in good health.

CDR3 sequence: CASSGSNTEAFF. The chain has TRBV6-2 or TRBV6-3 and TRBJ1-1. This CDR3 has 12 amino acids. The germline CDR1 and CDR2 sequences are MNHEY and SVGEGT.